Listed below are T cell receptor beta chains from one sample, sequenced in a study of CD8 T cells in Susac syndrome. TCRdb reprocessed the immunoSEQ multiplex PCR reads via MiXCR and lists one record per CDR3 protein. The data show about 69,000 distinct CDR3 sequences, about 91% seen once. Sequencing used CD8+ T cells from PBMCs. These receptors were taken from a human donor with multiple sclerosis. CDR3s include the opening cysteine and the closing phenylalanine or tryptophan. The D gene is left open where the match is weak. Clone size, where shown, is once, few, many, or a class for clones that have expanded.

v_gene	abundance	d_gene	j_gene	len	CDR3nt	CDR3aa
TRBV12-3/TRBV12-4	NA	NA	TRBJ2-1	14	TGTGCCAGCACGGGGCAGGGGACGAGCGATGAGCAGTTCTTC	CASTGQGTSDEQFF
TRBV7-3	NA	NA	TRBJ2-2	18	TGTGCCAGCAGCTCAATATTCATAGGGTATCGGGACACCGGGGAGCTGTTTTTT	CASSSIFIGYRDTGELFF
TRBV27	NA	TRBD1	TRBJ2-7	13	TGTGCCAGCAGTTATCAGGGGGCCTACGAGCAGTACTTC	CASSYQGAYEQYF
TRBV5-1	NA	TRBD2	TRBJ2-1	15	TGCGCCAGCAGCACTGGGACTAGCGGATCAGCAGGGCAGTTCTTC	CASSTGTSGSAGQFF
TRBV19	NA	NA	TRBJ1-1	14	TGTGCCAGTAGTATTGGCGGAGGACCCACTGAAGCTTTCTTT	CASSIGGGPTEAFF
TRBV20-1	NA	NA	TRBJ2-1	13	TGCAGTGCTAGTATGGCTGACTACAATGAGCAGTTCTTC	CSASMADYNEQFF
TRBV18	NA	NA	TRBJ1-2	14	TGTGCCAGCTCACCACCGACAGGTTTTGGTGGCTACACCTTC	CASSPPTGFGGYTF
TRBV12-3/TRBV12-4	NA	TRBD2	TRBJ2-1	15	TGTGCCAGCAGCCTACCGGGACTAGCGGTCAATGAGCAGTTCTTC	CASSLPGLAVNEQFF
TRBV5-6	NA	NA	TRBJ1-2	13	TGTGCCAGCAGCCAGGACATCGAGGTAGGCTACACCTTC	CASSQDIEVGYTF
TRBV2	NA	NA	TRBJ2-5	15	TGTGCCAGCAGCCCAGGACACCCTTACCAAGAGACCCAGTACTTC	CASSPGHPYQETQYF
TRBV27	NA	TRBD1	TRBJ2-7	14	TGTGCCAGCAGTTTATCTGACAGGGGGAACGAGCAGTACTTC	CASSLSDRGNEQYF
TRBV5-1	NA	NA	TRBJ2-2	16	TGCGCCAGCAGCGAGTTCGCGGGCAGGGGCACCGGGGAGCTGTTTTTT	CASSEFAGRGTGELFF
TRBV7-6	few	NA	TRBJ1-1	13	TGTGCCAGCAGCTTTGGCCATAACACTGAAGCTTTCTTT	CASSFGHNTEAFF
TRBV5-1	NA	NA	TRBJ2-5	14	TGCGCCAGCAGAACGGGACTCCAACAAGAGACCCAGTACTTC	CASRTGLQQETQYF
TRBV5-1	few	NA	TRBJ1-6	13	TGCGCCAGCAGCCGGACGATGAATTCACCCCTCCACTTT	CASSRTMNSPLHF
TRBV19	NA	NA	TRBJ1-1	13	TGTGCCAGTAGTATCGGGGGTAGCACTGAAGCTTTCTTT	CASSIGGSTEAFF